Below, 2 T cell receptor beta chains from the same sample are listed, as sequenced in a study of shared clonotypes between healthy human individuals. Profiled with immunoSEQ multiplex PCR; TCRdb holds only in-frame clones, not every one. The data contain about 700,000 clones, 90% to 95% of them seen just once; the ten biggest clones take up 24%. The naive CD8 subset, CD45RO-negative cells positively selected for CCR7, excluded terminally differentiated effector memory CD45RA+ cells. The specimen was naive CD8+ T cells sorted from blood. These receptors all stem from a man aged 25-40 years in good health.

This chain joins TRBV14 and TRBJ2-7; possible D gene TRBD2, 5 bases. Germline CDR1 SGHDN, CDR2 FVKESK. V lost 3 bases and J 1 base, leaving 10 bases between the germline ends. The CDR3 is 14 amino acids. This chain's CDR3 is CASSQGAPSYEQYF. The CDR3 coding sequence is TGTGCCAGCAGCCAGGGAGCACCGTCCTACGAGCAGTACTTC.

The chain links TRBV27 to TRBJ2-1; a possible D gene is TRBD2 (5 bases). This CDR3 has 15 residues. CDR1 is MNHEY, CDR2 SMNVEV, per germline (reference sequence). The V end was cut by 2 bases, the J end by 2 bases, with 10 bases between. This CDR3 reads CASSLARGTYNEQFF. For the CDR3, the DNA is TGTGCCAGCAGTTTAGCCCGGGGAACCTACAATGAGCAGTTCTTC.